The sequence of this T cell receptor (beta chain) was determined in a study of blood T cell repertoires in COVID-19. In the study overall: Spain, Italy and the United States supplied samples that represented acute and convalescent COVID-19.

Clones were read by immunoSEQ multiplex PCR, and TCRdb kept only the in-frame ones, dropping some. The data show 250,000 to 300,000 clones, approximately 90% seen once. The V gene lost 0 bases and the J gene lost 3 bases, with 15 bases spanning the gap. The CDR3 has 16 residues. Germline CDR1 reads SGDLS; CDR2 reads YYNGEE. Sequencing was performed on PBMCs or T cells enriched from blood (not recorded which). The chain carries TRBV9 and TRBJ1-1; maybe TRBD1 (5 bases). This sequence was found in a woman in her forties with acute COVID-19. The CDR3 here is CASSVGAGLVDTEAFF. CDR3 coding DNA: TGTGCCAGCAGCGTAGGTGCAGGGCTTGTCGACACTGAAGCTTTCTTT.